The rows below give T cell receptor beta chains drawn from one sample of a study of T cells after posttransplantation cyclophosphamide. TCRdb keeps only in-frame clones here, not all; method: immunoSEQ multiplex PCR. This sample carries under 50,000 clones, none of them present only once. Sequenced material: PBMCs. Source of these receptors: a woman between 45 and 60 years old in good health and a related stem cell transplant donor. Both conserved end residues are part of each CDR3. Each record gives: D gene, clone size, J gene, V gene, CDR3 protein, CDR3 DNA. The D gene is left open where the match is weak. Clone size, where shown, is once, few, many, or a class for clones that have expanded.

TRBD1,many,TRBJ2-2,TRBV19,CASSIPGTENTGELFF,TGTGCCAGTAGTATCCCCGGGACAGAGAACACCGGGGAGCTGTTTTTT
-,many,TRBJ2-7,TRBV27,CASSLLSQGLYEQYF,TGTGCCAGCAGTTTATTATCCCAGGGCTTGTACGAGCAGTACTTC
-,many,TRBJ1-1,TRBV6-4,CASSEWYEGGKNTEAFF,TGTGCCAGCAGTGAATGGTACGAGGGTGGCAAAAACACTGAAGCTTTCTTT
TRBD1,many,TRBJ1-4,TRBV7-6,CASSPGSGTGYEKLFF,TGTGCCAGCAGCCCAGGCTCCGGGACAGGGTATGAAAAACTGTTTTTT
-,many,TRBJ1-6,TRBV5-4,CASSLAVTEYNSPLHF,TGTGCCAGCAGCTTGGCCGTAACTGAGTATAATTCACCCCTCCACTTT
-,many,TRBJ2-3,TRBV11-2,CASSLDRNTDTQYF,TGTGCCAGCAGCTTAGACAGGAACACAGATACGCAGTATTTT
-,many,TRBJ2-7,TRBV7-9,CASSRGQASYEQYF,TGTGCCAGCAGCCGAGGGCAGGCCTCCTACGAGCAGTACTTC
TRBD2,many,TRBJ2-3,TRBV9,CASSVGLAGGLGDTQYF,TGTGCCAGCAGCGTAGGGCTAGCGGGGGGGCTTGGAGATACGCAGTATTTT
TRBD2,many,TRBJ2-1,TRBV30,CAGGRAGTSGAVQFF,TGTGCTGGGGGGAGGGCCGGGACTAGCGGGGCAGTACAGTTCTTC
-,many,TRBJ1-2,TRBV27,CASSSTTGSRSGYTF,TGTGCCAGCAGTTCCACCACAGGGAGTCGGTCTGGCTACACCTTC
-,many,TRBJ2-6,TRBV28,CASSLAGTGANVLTF,TGTGCCAGCAGTTTAGCAGGGACTGGGGCCAACGTCCTGACTTTC
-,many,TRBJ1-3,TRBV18,CASSQGAGNTIYF,TGTGCCAGCTCACAGGGGGCTGGAAACACCATATATTTT
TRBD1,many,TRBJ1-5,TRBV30,CAWSPGQGYQPQHF,TGTGCCTGGAGTCCGGGACAGGGTTATCAGCCCCAGCATTTT
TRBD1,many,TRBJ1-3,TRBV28,CASRPMQGGRSGNTIYF,TGTGCCAGCAGACCGATGCAGGGGGGTAGGTCTGGAAACACCATATATTTT
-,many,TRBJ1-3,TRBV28,CASRPGLGSGNTIYF,TGTGCCAGCAGGCCGGGTCTAGGTTCTGGAAACACCATATATTTT
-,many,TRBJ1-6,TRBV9,CASSVGTGGSSPLHF,TGTGCCAGCAGCGTAGGCACAGGTGGAAGTTCACCCCTCCACTTT
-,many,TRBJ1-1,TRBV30,CAWSWGGTEAFF,TGTGCCTGGAGTTGGGGGGGCACTGAAGCTTTCTTT
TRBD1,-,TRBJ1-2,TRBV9,CASSASLIRGDGYTF,TGTGCCAGCAGCGCTTCCTTGATCAGGGGGGATGGCTACACCTTC
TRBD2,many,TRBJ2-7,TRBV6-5,CASSYGGVAGKYEQYF,TGTGCCAGCAGTTACGGTGGGGTAGCGGGGAAGTACGAGCAGTACTTC
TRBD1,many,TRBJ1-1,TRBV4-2,CASSSHRGTEAFF,TGTGCCAGCAGCTCGCACAGGGGGACTGAAGCTTTCTTT
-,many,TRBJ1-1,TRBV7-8,CASSPNEGWAEAFF,TGTGCCAGCAGTCCAAACGAGGGATGGGCTGAAGCTTTCTTT
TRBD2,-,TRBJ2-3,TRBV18,CASSQSGGGTDTQYF,TGTGCCAGCTCTCAGAGCGGGGGGGGCACAGATACGCAGTATTTT